The entry below gives a single T cell receptor beta chain sequence along with its context. Its antigen remains unidentified. This specimen comes from a study of B cell selection in AIRE deficiency. The study, taken as a whole, reports: TCRbeta-only data showed 36.6% of shared healthy Treg sequences in healthy Tconv. Tconv and Treg cells from AIRE-deficient patients resembled healthy donors in TCRBV usage, CDR3 length and diversity. Shorter CDR3s marked shared Treg sequences, biased toward few non-templated insertions.

Profiled with immunoSEQ multiplex PCR; TCRdb holds only in-frame clones, not every one. The sample includes roughly 25,000 clones, roughly 95% of them seen just once. Conventional CD4 T cells were sorted as CD4+CD127+ cells. Control samples were from healthy, unrelated donors. Sequenced sample: CD4+CD127+ conventional T cells sorted from PBMCs. The clonotype was recovered from a human donor in good health.

The CDR3 here is CASSEAREQPQHF. CDR3 sequence (DNA): TGTGCCAGCAGTGAAGCTCGAGAACAGCCCCAGCATTTT. The J gene is TRBJ1-5, the V gene TRBV6-1; no clear D. The CDR3 runs to 13 residues. The V end was cut by 0 bases, the J end by 7 bases, with 7 bases between. Germline values: CDR1 MNHNS, CDR2 SASEGT.